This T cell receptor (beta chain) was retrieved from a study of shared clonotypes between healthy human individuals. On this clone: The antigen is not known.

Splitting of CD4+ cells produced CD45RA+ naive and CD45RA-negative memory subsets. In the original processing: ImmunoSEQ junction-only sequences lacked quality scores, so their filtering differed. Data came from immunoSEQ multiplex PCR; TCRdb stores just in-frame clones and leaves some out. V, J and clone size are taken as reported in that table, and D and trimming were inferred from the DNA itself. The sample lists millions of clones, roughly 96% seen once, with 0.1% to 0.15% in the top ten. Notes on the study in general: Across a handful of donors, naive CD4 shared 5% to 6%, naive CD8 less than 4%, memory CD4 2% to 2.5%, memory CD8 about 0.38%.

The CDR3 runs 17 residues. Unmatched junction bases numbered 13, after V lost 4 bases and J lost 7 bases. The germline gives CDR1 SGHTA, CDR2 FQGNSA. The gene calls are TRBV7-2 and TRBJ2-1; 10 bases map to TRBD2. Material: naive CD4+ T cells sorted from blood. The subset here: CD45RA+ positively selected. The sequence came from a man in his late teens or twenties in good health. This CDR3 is CASSSRVASGRDNEQFF. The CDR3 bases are TGTGCCAGCAGCTCCCGAGTGGCTAGCGGGAGAGATAATGAGCAGTTCTTC.